This T cell receptor (beta chain) appears in the sequencing data of a study of blood T cell repertoires in COVID-19. Study background: Sites in the United States, Italy and Spain provided acute and convalescent COVID-19 samples. The cDNA or gDNA used as material had been derived from T cells, B-cell-depleted T cells, or PBMCs.

Study processing details: It was from reference gene primer amplification that nucleated cell counts were estimated. Using immunoSEQ multiplex PCR, the repertoire was profiled, and TCRdb retains in-frame clones only, with some absent. V and J calls and clone size are given by that table; D and trimming were obtained from the DNA. The sample includes roughly 180,000 clones, more than 65% seen only once; the top ten take about 5.7%. Assignment of participants to cohorts was predicated upon participant-reported clinical history. Per germline, CDR1 SGHTA and CDR2 FQGTGA. Losses at the gene ends were 4 bases for V and 2 bases for J; bases not matched to a gene: 8. This CDR3 is 17 amino acids long.

Sequenced: PBMCs or T cells enriched from blood (not recorded which). This TCR derives from a woman in her forties with acute COVID-19. This chain joins TRBV7-3 and TRBJ2-3; the match to TRBD2 covers 11 bases. CDR3 residues: CASSSRLAGPYTDTQYF. Written as DNA, the CDR3 is TGTGCCAGCAGCTCCAGACTAGCGGGACCGTACACAGATACGCAGTATTTT.